This T cell receptor (beta chain) was sequenced during a study of blood T cell repertoires in COVID-19. The assay was immunoSEQ multiplex PCR, and TCRdb's table has in-frame clones only and misses some. The repertoire holds 70,000 or so clones, with about four fifths as singletons. The CDR3 has 12 residues. In germline, CDR1 is SQVTM, CDR2 ANQGSEA. V was trimmed by 3 bases and J by 5 bases, leaving 11 bases between them. The chain carries TRBV29-1 and TRBJ2-7; tentative D call: TRBD1 (6 bases). Sample: peripheral blood. The source is a human donor in a cohort sampled during active COVID-19. The CDR3: CSVDSAGDEQYF. CDR3 sequence (DNA): TGCAGCGTTGACTCCGCAGGGGACGAGCAGTACTTC.